These 28 T cell receptor beta chains were sequenced from one sample in a study of blood T cell repertoires in COVID-19. Clones were read by immunoSEQ multiplex PCR, and TCRdb kept only the in-frame ones, dropping some. The profile shows around 190,000 clones, approximately 88% of them singletons. Sequenced input: PBMCs or T cells enriched from blood (not recorded which). The receptors originated from a woman aged 25-40 years who had recovered from COVID-19.

This chain uses TRBV10-1 with TRBJ1-1, with TRBD1 identical over 8 bases. The germline gives CDR1 WNHNN, CDR2 SYGVQD (reference sequence). Unmatched junction bases numbered 6, after V lost 8 bases and J lost 4 bases. The CDR3 contains 13 residues. CDR3 protein: CASGQGGGTEAFF. The CDR3 DNA reads TGCGCCAGCGGACAGGGAGGGGGCACTGAAGCTTTCTTT.

The chain links TRBV28 to TRBJ1-3; 7 nucleotides align to TRBD1. This CDR3 region has 15 residues. Germline V gene data show CDR1 as MDHEN and CDR2 as SYDVKM. J gave up 4 bases and V 6 bases, and 9 bases lay outside the gene matches. CDR3 amino acids: CASSDVDRVGNTIYF. CDR3 DNA sequence: TGTGCCAGCAGCGACGTCGACAGGGTAGGAAACACCATATATTTT. Drawing the rest from reference TRBV28 and TRBJ1-3, the complete variable domain is DVKVTQSSRYLVKRTGEKVFLECVQDMDHENMFWYRQDPGLGLRLIYFSYDVKMKEKGDIPEGYSVSREKKERFSLILESASTNQTSMYLCASSDVDRVGNTIYFGEGSWLTVV.

CDR3 sequence: CATSDGATGKDTEAFF. For the CDR3, the DNA is TGTGCCACCAGTGATGGCGCGACAGGGAAGGACACTGAAGCTTTCTTT. The chain couples TRBV24-1 to TRBJ1-1, with 7 bases fitting TRBD1. Trimming at V came to 3 bases and at J to 3 bases, leaving 9 bases not matched to a gene. This CDR3 has 16 amino acids. Per germline, CDR1 KGHDR and CDR2 SFDVKD.

In the case of this clone: A read error is possible here, since a much larger clone lies one base away. V usage is TRBV27 and J usage is TRBJ1-5; no reliable D call. Trimming removed 2 bases from V and 0 bases from J, with 5 bases in between. The CDR3 contains 14 residues. CDR1 MNHEY and CDR2 SMNVEV come from the germline V gene (reference sequence). The CDR3 DNA reads TGTGCCAGCAGTTTAATTAATAGCAATCAGCCCCAGCATTTT. Protein: CASSLINSNQPQHF.

This clone was detected only a few times. V usage is TRBV19 and J usage is TRBJ2-1, with TRBD2 identical over 7 bases. CDR3 size: 14 residues. The J segment lost 6 bases and the V segment lost 7 bases, leaving 9 bases of the junction unmatched. The germline V gene encodes CDR1 LNHDA and CDR2 SQIVND (reference sequence). The CDR3 region has the DNA TGTGCCAGTAACCCTGGACTAGGGATCAATGAGCAGTTCTTC. Translated: CASNPGLGINEQFF.

The chain is built from TRBV7-2 and TRBJ2-7; unclear D gene. CDR1 and CDR2 (germline): SGHTA, FQGNSA. The CDR3 has 13 residues. The ends were cut back, 6 bases at V and 3 bases at J, with 12 bases in the middle. CDR3 bases: TGTGCCAGCAGACAACCTGTTGACTACGAGCAGTACTTC. As protein: CASRQPVDYEQYF.

This sequence joins TRBV28 and TRBJ2-7; weak D call: TRBD1 (6 bases). V was pared by 5 bases and J by 4 bases, with 15 bases between. This CDR3 has 14 residues. Germline V gene sequence: CDR1 MDHEN, CDR2 SYDVKM. CDR3 sequence reads: CASSNHQGWYEQYV. Here the CDR3 DNA reads TGTGCCAGCAGTAATCACCAGGGGTGGTACGAGCAGTACGTC.

V usage is TRBV19 and J usage is TRBJ1-1; 8 nucleotides line up with TRBD1. There are 15 residues in the CDR3. The J segment lost 2 bases and the V segment lost 4 bases, leaving 6 bases of the junction unmatched. The germline V gene encodes CDR1 LNHDA and CDR2 SQIVND (reference sequence). The CDR3, as DNA: TGTGCCAGTAGTAGCTACAGGGGGTTAAACACTGAAGCTTTCTTT. Its protein is CASSSYRGLNTEAFF.

The chain employs TRBV19 and TRBJ1-4, with 10 positions matching TRBD1. The germline CDR1 and CDR2 sequences are LNHDA and SQIVND (reference sequence). Trimming cost V 6 bases and J 7 bases; bases outside gene matches: 5. This CDR3 comprises 14 residues. The DNA for the CDR3 is TGTGCCAGTAGAGACAGGGGGCTAAGTGAAAAACTGTTTTTT. The encoded protein is CASRDRGLSEKLFF.

This chain uses TRBV5-6 with TRBJ2-7, with TRBD1 identical over 9 bases. Unmatched junction bases numbered 7, after V lost 3 bases and J lost 3 bases. Germline V gives CDR1 SGHDT, CDR2 YYEEEE. The length of the CDR3 is 15 residues. The CDR3 coding sequence is TGTGCCAGCAGCTCGAAGAGACAGGGGGGCTACGAGCAGTACTTC. The encoded protein is CASSSKRQGGYEQYF. The full variable domain, rest sourced from reference TRBV5-6 and TRBJ2-7, is DAGVTQSPTHLIKTRGQQVTLRCSPKSGHDTVSWYQQALGQGPQFIFQYYEEEERQRGNFPDRFSGHQFPNYSSELNVNALLLGDSALYLCASSSKRQGGYEQYFGPGTRLTVT.

The chain carries TRBV28 and TRBJ1-2, with 7 bases matching TRBD1. After removal of 1 base from V and 0 bases from J, the junction contained 5 bases not matched to a gene. The germline gives CDR1 MDHEN, CDR2 SYDVKM. The CDR3 length is 16 residues. The CDR3 sequence: CASSLSDRTSNYGYTF. The CDR3, as DNA: TGTGCCAGCAGTTTATCGGACAGGACCTCTAACTATGGCTACACCTTC.

The gene calls are TRBV12-3 or TRBV12-4 and TRBJ2-7, with D perhaps TRBD2 (5 bases). Trimming left V 8 bases short and J 0 bases short, with 11 bases between. The CDR3 contains 13 residues. The CDR3 is CASGSGSSYEQYF. In DNA form, the CDR3 reads TGTGCCAGCGGCTCGGGAAGCTCCTACGAGCAGTACTTC.

The table lists this clone with a few counts. The J gene is TRBJ1-1, the V gene TRBV5-8; D not certain. Germline V lookup: CDR1 SGHTS, CDR2 YDEGEE. The CDR3 consists of 11 residues. The V end lost 7 bases, the J end lost 10 bases, and 14 bases lay between the germline ends. The CDR3 sequence: CASSSALGAFF. The CDR3 nucleotides are TGTGCCAGCTCTTCAGCGTTGGGAGCTTTCTTT.

The chain couples TRBV12-3 or TRBV12-4 to TRBJ2-5; D unclear. There are 13 residues in the CDR3. Trimming stripped 6 bases from V and 5 bases from J, with 13 bases between. CDR3 amino acids: CASRPRGAETQYF. CDR3 DNA: TGTGCCAGCAGACCTAGAGGAGCGGAGACCCAGTACTTC.

This clone has more than one count but fewer than ten. At one boundary the junction diverges from the germline segment, which might be a read error. The chain uses TRBV20-1 and TRBJ2-4, with 8 bases that match TRBD2. This CDR3 has 11 amino acids. Germline assignment: CDR1 DFQATT and CDR2 SNEGSKA (reference sequence). This CDR3 reads CGAGRGDIQYF. In DNA form, the CDR3 reads TGTGGAGCGGGGCGGGGGGACATTCAGTACTTC.

The CDR3 DNA sequence: TGTGCCAGCAGCTTAGGTCAGCAGGCTAATGAAAAACTGTTTTTT. Amino acids: CASSLGQQANEKLFF. The rearrangement uses TRBV11-2 and TRBJ1-4; no clear D gene. The CDR3 runs to 15 residues. V gave up 1 base and J gave up 3 bases, with 9 bases separating them. Germline V gene lookup returns CDR1 SGHAT and CDR2 FQNNGV.

The chain links TRBV6-5 to TRBJ1-3; unclear D gene. Between the trimmed V and J ends, which lost 7 bases and 7 bases, there was a span of 17 bases. There are 14 residues in the CDR3. Germline V lookup: CDR1 MNHEY, CDR2 SVGAGI. Here the CDR3 DNA reads TGTGCCAGCAAAAGATCGTCCCTTGAGAACACCATATATTTT. The encoded protein is CASKRSSLENTIYF.

The chain carries TRBV5-1 and TRBJ1-2; 10 bases agree with TRBD1. Germline V gene lookup returns CDR1 SGHRS and CDR2 YFSETQ. CDR3 length: 15 residues. V gave up 7 bases and J gave up 0 bases; unmatched junction bases: 6. The CDR3 DNA reads TGCGCCAGCTGGGACAGGGGACTATCTAACTATGGCTACACCTTC. Protein product: CASWDRGLSNYGYTF.

The V and J genes are TRBV28 and TRBJ2-4; a weak D match, TRBD1 (6 bases). The CDR3 is 16 amino acids. V lost 5 bases, J lost 0 bases, and 14 bases lay in between. Germline CDR1 reads MDHEN; CDR2 reads SYDVKM. The CDR3 region is CASSISTGVAKNIQYF. The CDR3 DNA sequence: TGTGCCAGCAGTATCTCGACAGGAGTAGCCAAAAACATTCAGTACTTC.

CDR3 region: CATSEPGLEADTQYF. DNA of the CDR3: TGTGCCACCAGTGAGCCGGGACTAGAGGCAGATACGCAGTATTTT. The rearrangement uses TRBV24-1 and TRBJ2-3; 8 bases match TRBD2. The trim removed 4 bases at V and 4 bases at J, leaving 6 bases unmatched. Germline lookup yields CDR1 KGHDR and CDR2 SFDVKD. The CDR3 extends over 15 amino acids.

The V call is TRBV9, the J call TRBJ2-3; 8 nucleotides align to TRBD1. Germline V gene sequence: CDR1 SGDLS, CDR2 YYNGEE. The V and J ends lost 4 bases and 1 base, in that order; junction bases with no gene match: 5. This CDR3 has 15 amino acids. The CDR3 is CASSPRTGRTDTQYF. The CDR3 nucleotides are TGTGCCAGCAGCCCCCGGACAGGGCGCACAGATACGCAGTATTTT. The variable domain in full, completed from reference TRBV9 and TRBJ2-3, reads DSGVTQTPKHLITATGQRVTLRCSPRSGDLSVYWYQQSLDQGLQFLIQYYNGEERAKGNILERFSAQQFPDLHSELNLSSLELGDSALYFCASSPRTGRTDTQYFGPGTRLTVL.

J is TRBJ2-3 and V is TRBV7-2; the match to TRBD2 covers 10 bases. Looked up from germline, CDR1 is SGHTA and CDR2 is FQGNSA. The CDR3 loop spans 18 amino acids. Losses at the gene ends were 5 bases for V and 3 bases for J; bases not matched to a gene: 14. Here the CDR3 reads CASSPKRGGWVRTDTQYF. The CDR3 DNA follows: TGTGCCAGCAGCCCCAAGCGGGGGGGCTGGGTCAGAACAGATACGCAGTATTTT.

The genes are TRBV20-1 and TRBJ2-7, with 8 bases fitting TRBD1. Germline CDR1 reads DFQATT; CDR2 reads SNEGSKA (reference sequence). This CDR3 has 16 residues. The J segment lost 7 bases and the V segment lost 3 bases, leaving 17 bases of the junction unmatched. The CDR3 DNA is TGCAGTGCTAGTATGGGACAGGTTAACACCCTCCGGGAGCAGTACTTC. It specifies CSASMGQVNTLREQYF.

The chain uses TRBV6-4 and TRBJ2-2; TRBD1 matches at 7 bases. From germline, CDR1 is MRHNA and CDR2 SNTAGT. Trimming took 3 bases from V and 3 from J; bases not matched to a gene: 1. This CDR3 comprises 14 residues. The CDR3 here is CASSEGTDTGELFF. CDR3 in DNA: TGTGCCAGCAGTGAGGGGACAGACACCGGGGAGCTGTTTTTT.

V usage is TRBV5-4 and J usage is TRBJ2-2, with 7 bases aligning to TRBD2. J lost 3 bases, V lost 4 bases, and 3 bases had no gene match. Germline CDR1 reads SGHNT; CDR2 reads YYREEE (reference sequence). This CDR3 spans 14 amino acids. CDR3 DNA: TGTGCCAGCAGCCGTGGACTAGACACCGGGGAGCTGTTTTTT. It encodes CASSRGLDTGELFF.

The V and J genes are TRBV3-1 (or the pseudogene TRBV3-2) and TRBJ2-2, with unresolved D. Trimming took off 4 bases at V and 8 bases at J, with 23 bases between the two ends. Germline CDR1 reads LGHDT; CDR2 reads YNNKEL (reference sequence). The CDR3 is made up of 17 amino acids. The DNA of the CDR3 is TGTGCCAGCAGCCGCTCGAGTGCCCGCTCATACCTGGGGGAGCTGTTTTTT. This gives the protein CASSRSSARSYLGELFF.

V and J are TRBV19 and TRBJ2-1; 7 nucleotides align to TRBD1. Germline CDR1 is LNHDA and CDR2 is SQIVND (reference sequence). This CDR3 spans 15 amino acids. With V trimmed by 6 bases and J by 3 bases, 8 bases remained unmatched. The CDR3 nucleotides read TGTGCCAGTAGATCTCCCGGGACAGACTACAATGAGCAGTTCTTC. Translating it yields CASRSPGTDYNEQFF. The variable domain in full, completed from reference TRBV19 and TRBJ2-1, reads DGGITQSPKYLFRKEGQNVTLSCEQNLNHDAMYWYRQDPGQGLRLIYYSQIVNDFQKGDIAEGYSVSREKKESFPLTVTSAQKNPTAFYLCASRSPGTDYNEQFFGPGTRLTVL.

As to this clone: One end of the junction varies from germline; a read error may be responsible. The chain carries TRBV5-1 and TRBJ1-5, with TRBD1 identical over 7 bases. Germline V gene sequence: CDR1 SGHRS, CDR2 YFSETQ. This CDR3 comprises 12 residues. CDR3 DNA: TGCGCCAGCAGCTTGGATAGACAGGGAGCGGATTTT. This translates into CASSLDRQGADF.